This T cell receptor beta chain was obtained from a study of cytomegalovirus exposure and HLA in healthy donors. A multiplex PCR was run with 60 Vbeta primers and 13 Jbeta primers. TCRdb's table, derived via immunoSEQ multiplex PCR, lists solely in-frame clones and lacks some. The sample has over 150,000 clones; 83% are singletons. The CDR3 is 18 amino acids. Germline assignment: CDR1 KGHSH and CDR2 LQKENI. V dropped 2 bases and J dropped 4 bases, with 21 bases sitting between them. Regarding the study as a whole: TCR beta chain V- and J-gene trimming was linked, in a later analysis, to a missense variant in DCLRE1C. Excluded: some indistinguishable V segments such as TRBV6-2 and TRBV6-3. The study designated over 150 TCR beta chains cytomegalovirus-associated. Being productive about 87% or about 30% of the time was typical of most TCR beta V segments in an earlier analysis.

This clone turned up a few times. Its matching antigen is unknown. The chain recombines TRBV18 with TRBJ2-1; tentatively, D is TRBD2 (5 bases). This TCR derives from a man aged 45-65 years in good health and CMV-seronegative. The sample taken for sequencing was PBMCs. The CDR3 here is CASSPGWTRRQAYNEQFF. CDR3 nucleotides: TGTGCCAGCTCACCAGGTTGGACTCGCCGGCAGGCGTACAATGAGCAGTTCTTC.